This T cell receptor beta chain was observed in a study of blood T cell repertoires in COVID-19. As for the study in general: The United States, Italy and Spain were the sources of the acute and convalescent COVID-19 samples.

TCRdb keeps only in-frame clones here, not all; method: immunoSEQ multiplex PCR. Here the sample spans 120,000 or so clones, 85% to 90% being singletons. Per germline, CDR1 SGHTA and CDR2 FQGNSA. The CDR3 totals 19 residues. V lost 1 base, J lost 4 bases, and 25 bases lay in between. Material for sequencing was peripheral blood. The J gene is TRBJ1-1, the V gene TRBV7-2; D is undetermined. The source is an elderly woman with acute or convalescent COVID-19. Written as DNA, the CDR3 is TGTGCCAGCAGCTTAGAAAACTCGGGAAGGGTGGACCGGGGCACTGAAGCTTTCTTT. It yields the protein CASSLENSGRVDRGTEAFF.